The 6 T cell receptor beta chains in this list originate from one sample, sequenced in a study of cytomegalovirus exposure and HLA in healthy donors. 60 Vbeta and 13 Jbeta primers were used in PCR. The table came from immunoSEQ multiplex PCR; TCRdb's copy has only in-frame clones and leaves some out. The sample lists 95,000 to 150,000 clones; over 65% were seen once. Sample: PBMCs. These TCRs come from a man aged 25 to 45 in good health and CMV-seropositive.

V and J are TRBV15 and TRBJ1-2; TRBD1 might be the D (5 bases). Germline V gene lookup returns CDR1 LNHNV and CDR2 YYDKDF (reference sequence). This CDR3 comprises 14 residues. The V end lost 2 bases, the J end lost 3 bases, and 10 bases lay between the germline ends. CDR3 sequence (DNA): TGTGCCACCAGCAGAAGGACAAGGGACTATGGCTACACCTTC. Amino acids: CATSRRTRDYGYTF.

The chain carries TRBV6-5 and TRBJ2-3; D is possibly TRBD1 (6 bases). The length of the CDR3 is 15 residues. Per germline, CDR1 MNHEY and CDR2 SVGAGI. Deletions cut 2 bases from V and 4 bases from J, with 13 bases between. The CDR3 sequence: CASSYDGGRADTQYF. The CDR3 DNA reads as TGTGCCAGCAGTTACGATGGGGGCCGGGCAGATACGCAGTATTTT.

The table lists this clone with a few counts. The DNA for the CDR3 is TGCGCCAGCAGCCGCGGACAGGGGGGGAGGACCGGGGAGCTGTTTTTT. Encoded protein: CASSRGQGGRTGELFF. The V and J genes are TRBV4-3 and TRBJ2-2, with 10 bases fitting TRBD1. The CDR3 extends over 16 amino acids. V lost 4 bases to trimming and J lost 5 bases; unmatched junction nucleotides: 7. The germline V gene encodes CDR1 LGHNA and CDR2 YSLEER.

J is TRBJ2-2 and V is TRBV9; tentative D call: TRBD1 (6 bases). CDR3 length: 15 amino acids. The V gene's germline CDR1 is SGDLS and CDR2 YYNGEE. Trimming took 4 bases from V and 3 from J, leaving 13 bases between them. The CDR3 protein is CASSPTGIDTGELFF. The CDR3 region has the DNA TGTGCCAGCAGCCCTACAGGGATCGACACCGGGGAGCTGTTTTTT.

The chain uses TRBV5-1 and TRBJ1-5, with 9 bases that match TRBD1. With V trimmed by 4 bases and J by 3 bases, 8 bases remained unmatched. The CDR3 has 16 residues. CDR1 and CDR2 from the germline V gene are SGHRS and YFSETQ. The CDR3 is CASSPNGQGINQPQHF. The CDR3 coding sequence is TGCGCCAGCAGCCCGAACGGACAGGGGATCAATCAGCCCCAGCATTTT.

The rearrangement uses TRBV5-4 and TRBJ2-3; D possibly corresponds to TRBD2 (6 bases). V gave up 0 bases and J gave up 6 bases, with 14 bases separating them. The CDR3 is 15 residues long. The V gene's germline CDR1 is SGHNT and CDR2 YYREEE (reference sequence). CDR3 DNA sequence: TGTGCCAGCAGCTTGGGACCGGGAGAGTCCGATACGCAGTATTTT. This codes for CASSLGPGESDTQYF.